A selection of T cell receptor beta chains follows, all from one sample in a study of blood T cell repertoires in COVID-19. Method: immunoSEQ multiplex PCR; TCRdb's copy keeps in-frame clones and lacks some. The sample holds under 300,000 clones; around 90% are singletons and the top ten take approximately 1.5%. The sequencing input was PBMCs or T cells enriched from blood (not recorded which). All receptors come from a woman between 35 and 50 years old who had recovered from COVID-19. The CDR3 runs from the conserved cysteine through the conserved F or W. A D gene is named only where the DNA matches it firmly. Expanded clones are given a class, and other clones once, few, many or no size at all.

clone size,D gene,J gene,V gene,CDR3 DNA,CDR3 protein
-,-,TRBJ1-1,TRBV19,TGTGCCAGTAGTTCCCGACAGAATCTAGGGAACACTGAAGCTTTCTTT,CASSSRQNLGNTEAFF
-,TRBD1,TRBJ1-1,TRBV30,TGTGCCTGGAGTGTAGGACAGGGGGGCCTCCTGGGTGAAGCTTTCTTT,CAWSVGQGGLLGEAFF
-,-,TRBJ1-2,TRBV19,TGTGCCAGTAGTATACAGTCTTCCTATGGCTACACCTTC,CASSIQSSYGYTF
-,-,TRBJ1-2,TRBV5-8,TGTGCCAGCAGCAAAAACAGGGTTAGTCGGGACTATGGCTACACCTTC,CASSKNRVSRDYGYTF
once,TRBD1,TRBJ1-2,TRBV5-6,TGTGCCAGCAGCAAACAGGGGCTGGGCTATGGCTACACCTTC,CASSKQGLGYGYTF
-,TRBD1,TRBJ1-1,TRBV10-3,TGTGCCATCAGCACCGGGACAGCGAACACTGAAGCTTTCTTT,CAISTGTANTEAFF
-,-,TRBJ1-4,TRBV28,TGTGCCAGCAGTTCCCCACAGGGACAACGAGAAAAACTGTTTTTT,CASSSPQGQREKLFF
-,TRBD1,TRBJ1-2,TRBV19,TGTGCCAGTAGTTCAAACAGGGGGAAACTATATGGCTACACCTTC,CASSSNRGKLYGYTF
-,TRBD1,TRBJ2-5,TRBV6-5,TGTGCCAGCAGTTGGACAGGAGATCAAGAGACCCAGTACTTC,CASSWTGDQETQYF
-,-,TRBJ1-4,TRBV2,TGTGCCAGCAGTGGACACGAAAAACTGTTTTTT,CASSGHEKLFF
-,-,TRBJ1-2,TRBV27,TGTGCCAGCAGTCCCCGCAGGGTGAACTATGGCTACACCTTC,CASSPRRVNYGYTF
-,-,TRBJ2-1,TRBV13,TGTGCCAGCAGCTTGGGGGTCCGACAGGCATCTCGGGAGCAGTTCTTC,CASSLGVRQASREQFF
-,TRBD1,TRBJ2-5,TRBV4-1,TGCGCCAGCAGCCAAGGAATGAAAGGGGGACAGGGGGAAAAAGAGACCCAGTACTTC,CASSQGMKGGQGEKETQYF
once,TRBD2,TRBJ2-7,TRBV5-4,TGTGCCAGCAGCTCCCGGGGGACTAGCGGAGGGTACGAGCAGTACTTC,CASSSRGTSGGYEQYF
-,-,TRBJ2-3,TRBV5-1,TGCGCCAGCATAGAGGAACCGAACACAGATACGCAGTATTTT,CASIEEPNTDTQYF
once,-,TRBJ1-1,TRBV7-3,TGTGCCAGCAGCTTAATGGGAGGGATGGACACTGAAGCTTTCTTT,CASSLMGGMDTEAFF
-,TRBD1,TRBJ1-1,TRBV10-3,TGTGCCATCAGCCAGGGACAGCCACGGACTGAAGCTTTCTTT,CAISQGQPRTEAFF
-,TRBD1,TRBJ1-2,TRBV3-1/TRBV3-2,TGTGCCAGCAGCCCCCTGGACAGGGTGGGCGGCTACACCTTC,CASSPLDRVGGYTF
-,-,TRBJ1-1,TRBV7-7,TGTGCTAGCAAACTCGGGGGGGTTATGAACACTGAAGCTTTCTTT,CASKLGGVMNTEAFF
-,TRBD1,TRBJ1-2,TRBV5-4,TGTGCCAGCAGCCCGGGACAGTCCCTCTATGGCTACACCTTC,CASSPGQSLYGYTF
few,-,TRBJ1-1,TRBV4-2,TGTGCCAGCAGCCAGGGCCGCGGGGGGAGAGCTTTCTTT,CASSQGRGGRAFF
-,-,TRBJ1-2,TRBV5-6,TGTGCCAGCAGCCCCAGGGAAGGTGGCTACACCTTC,CASSPREGGYTF
-,TRBD1,TRBJ1-2,TRBV19,TGTGCCAGTAGTGTGTACAGGGGAGGCTATGGCTACACCTTC,CASSVYRGGYGYTF
-,TRBD1,TRBJ1-1,TRBV5-1,TGCGCCAGCAGCTTGGGGTCGACAGGGTATGTGACTGAAGCTTTCTTT,CASSLGSTGYVTEAFF
once,TRBD1,TRBJ2-7,TRBV7-3,TGTGCCAGCAGCTTAACCCCGGGACAGGGAAGGGTCGAGCAGTACTTC,CASSLTPGQGRVEQYF
-,TRBD1,TRBJ2-5,TRBV5-1,TGCGCCAGCAGCCCGACAGGGATCGATCGGACCCAGTACTTC,CASSPTGIDRTQYF
-,TRBD1,TRBJ1-2,TRBV5-1,TGCGCCAGCAGCTCGGGACAGGGGGACCTATATGGCTACACCTTC,CASSSGQGDLYGYTF
-,-,TRBJ1-2,TRBV27,TGTGCCAGCAGTACCTCAGGGATGTCCAACTATGGCTACACCTTC,CASSTSGMSNYGYTF
once,TRBD2,TRBJ2-1,TRBV18,TGTGCCAGCTCAAACCGGTGGACTAGCGGGAGAGTATACAATGAGCAGTTCTTC,CASSNRWTSGRVYNEQFF
few,-,TRBJ2-2,TRBV5-1,TGCGCCAGCAGCACCCAGGGAATCGGGGAGCTGTTTTTT,CASSTQGIGELFF
-,-,TRBJ1-5,TRBV5-1,TGCGCCAGCAGCATAACAGGGACCGATCAGCCCCAGCATTTT,CASSITGTDQPQHF
-,TRBD1,TRBJ1-2,TRBV6-5,TGTGCCAGCAGTCAGGGGGCGGACTATGGCTACACCTTC,CASSQGADYGYTF
-,-,TRBJ1-2,TRBV30,TGTGCCTGGGACAGGCCTCCGCCCCTTTACTATGGCTACACCTTC,CAWDRPPPLYYGYTF
-,TRBD2,TRBJ2-5,TRBV7-9,TGTGCCAGCAGCTTCTTTAGCGGGGGGGAGGAGACCCAGTACTTC,CASSFFSGGEETQYF
once,TRBD1,TRBJ1-5,TRBV4-1,TGCGCCAGCAGCCACATTGACAGGGGGTTGCAGCCCCAGCATTTT,CASSHIDRGLQPQHF
few,-,TRBJ2-7,TRBV6-5,TGTGCCAGTAAATTATACGAGAGCTCCTACGAGCAGTACTTC,CASKLYESSYEQYF
-,-,TRBJ1-1,TRBV7-3,TGTGCCAGCAGCTTAACCTTGGCAGGGCGGACTGAAGCTTTCTTT,CASSLTLAGRTEAFF
-,-,TRBJ2-7,TRBV27,TGTGCCAGCAGTTTACGGGCAGGGCCAAGCCTCCCCTACGAGCAGTACTTC,CASSLRAGPSLPYEQYF
-,-,TRBJ2-3,TRBV7-3,TGTGCCAGCAGCTTAACGGCCTGGGGGGTTTCAAGCACAGATACGCAGTATTTT,CASSLTAWGVSSTDTQYF
-,TRBD2,TRBJ2-1,TRBV7-9,TGTGCCAGCAGCTTAGGGAAGGGACTAGCGGGAGTCGGCGACAATGAGCAGTTCTTC,CASSLGKGLAGVGDNEQFF
-,-,TRBJ2-7,TRBV14,TGTGCCAGCAGCCCATTGTGGCGGCCAGGGGCCCACAATTACGAGCAGTACTTC,CASSPLWRPGAHNYEQYF
many,-,TRBJ1-2,TRBV7-9,TGTGCCAGCAGCCCCGAGTCGGTTAGCTATGGCTACACCTTC,CASSPESVSYGYTF